The present entry profiles one T cell receptor beta chain with its context. TCRdb keeps only in-frame clones here, not all; method: immunoSEQ multiplex PCR. The sample shows tens of thousands of clones, over 80% of them seen only once. This sample is part of a study of T cell changes during pregnancy in multiple sclerosis. The CDR3 contains 17 residues. From germline, CDR1 is MGHRA and CDR2 YSYEKL. J lost 7 bases, V lost 0 bases, and 13 bases had no gene match. The V call is TRBV4-1, the J call TRBJ1-1, with 8 bases matching TRBD1. The material sequenced was CD4+ T cells from peripheral blood mononuclear cells, taken before pregnancy. This receptor was identified in a female donor with multiple sclerosis, enrolled in a pregnancy study. CDR3 in DNA: TGCGCCAGCAGCCAAGAAAGGACAGGGTCGTCTCTCGGTGAAGCTTTCTTT. Protein sequence: CASSQERTGSSLGEAFF.